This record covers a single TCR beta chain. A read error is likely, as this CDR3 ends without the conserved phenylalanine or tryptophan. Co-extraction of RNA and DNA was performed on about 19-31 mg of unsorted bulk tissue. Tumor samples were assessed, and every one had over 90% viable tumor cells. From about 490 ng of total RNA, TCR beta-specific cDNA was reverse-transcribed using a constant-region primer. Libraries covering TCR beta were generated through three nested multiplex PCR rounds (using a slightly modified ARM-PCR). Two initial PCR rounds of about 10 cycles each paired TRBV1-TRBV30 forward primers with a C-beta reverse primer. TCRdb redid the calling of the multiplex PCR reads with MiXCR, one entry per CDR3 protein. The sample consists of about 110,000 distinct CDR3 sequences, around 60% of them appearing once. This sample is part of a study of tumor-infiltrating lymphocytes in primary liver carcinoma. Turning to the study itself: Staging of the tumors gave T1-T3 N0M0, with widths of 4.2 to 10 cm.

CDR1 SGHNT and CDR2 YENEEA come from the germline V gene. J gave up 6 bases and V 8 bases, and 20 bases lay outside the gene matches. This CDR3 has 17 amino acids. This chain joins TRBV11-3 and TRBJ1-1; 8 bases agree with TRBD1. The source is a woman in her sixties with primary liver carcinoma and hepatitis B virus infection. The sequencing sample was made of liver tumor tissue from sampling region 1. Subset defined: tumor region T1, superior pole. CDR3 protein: CASCSQLSTGVRAEAFY. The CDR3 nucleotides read TGTGCCAGCTGCTCCCAACTATCGACAGGGGTGAGGGCTGAAGCTTTCTAT.